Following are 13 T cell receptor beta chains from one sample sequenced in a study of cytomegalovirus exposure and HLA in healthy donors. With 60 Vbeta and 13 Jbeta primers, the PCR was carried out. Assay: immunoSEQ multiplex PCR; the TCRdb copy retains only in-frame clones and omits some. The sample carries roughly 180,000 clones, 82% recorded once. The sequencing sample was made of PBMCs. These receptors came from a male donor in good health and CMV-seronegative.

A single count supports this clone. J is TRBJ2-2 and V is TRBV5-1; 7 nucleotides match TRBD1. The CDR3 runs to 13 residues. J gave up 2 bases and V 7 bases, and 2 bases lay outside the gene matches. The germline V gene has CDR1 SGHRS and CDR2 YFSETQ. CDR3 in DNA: TGCGCCAGCGGGACAGCAAACACCGGGGAGCTGTTTTTT. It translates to CASGTANTGELFF.

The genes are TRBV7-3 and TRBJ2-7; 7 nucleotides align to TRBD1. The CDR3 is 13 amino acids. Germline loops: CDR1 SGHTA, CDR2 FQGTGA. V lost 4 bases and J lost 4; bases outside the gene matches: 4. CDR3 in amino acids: CASSSTGNYEQYF. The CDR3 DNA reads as TGTGCCAGCAGCTCGACAGGGAATTACGAGCAGTACTTC.

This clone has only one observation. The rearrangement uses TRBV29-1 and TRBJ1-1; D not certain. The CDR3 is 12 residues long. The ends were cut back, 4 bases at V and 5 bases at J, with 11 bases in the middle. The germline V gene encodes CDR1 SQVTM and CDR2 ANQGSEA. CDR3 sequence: CSVVHSQTEAFF. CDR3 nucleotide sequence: TGCAGCGTTGTCCACAGTCAAACTGAAGCTTTCTTT.

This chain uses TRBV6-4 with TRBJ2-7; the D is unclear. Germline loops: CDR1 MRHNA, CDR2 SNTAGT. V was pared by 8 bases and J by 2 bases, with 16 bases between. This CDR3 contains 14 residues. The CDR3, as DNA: TGTGCCAGCCGCTCTAGAGGCTCTCCCTACGAGCAGTACTTC. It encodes CASRSRGSPYEQYF.

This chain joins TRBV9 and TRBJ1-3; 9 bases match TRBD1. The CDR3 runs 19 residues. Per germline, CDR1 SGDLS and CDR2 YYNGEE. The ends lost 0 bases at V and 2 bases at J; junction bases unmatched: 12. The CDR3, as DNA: TGTGCCAGCAGCGTAGCTACGTGGGCACAGGGGGCGGCTGGAAACACCATATATTTT. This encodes CASSVATWAQGAAGNTIYF. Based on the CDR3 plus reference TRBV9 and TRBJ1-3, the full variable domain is DSGVTQTPKHLITATGQRVTLRCSPRSGDLSVYWYQQSLDQGLQFLIQYYNGEERAKGNILERFSAQQFPDLHSELNLSSLELGDSALYFCASSVATWAQGAAGNTIYFGEGSWLTVV.

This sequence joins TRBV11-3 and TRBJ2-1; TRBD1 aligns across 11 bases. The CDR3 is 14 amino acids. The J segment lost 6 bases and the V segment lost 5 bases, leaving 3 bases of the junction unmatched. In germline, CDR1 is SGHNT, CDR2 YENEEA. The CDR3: CASSLGTGGNEQFF. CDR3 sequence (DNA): TGTGCCAGCAGCCTGGGGACAGGGGGCAATGAGCAGTTCTTC.

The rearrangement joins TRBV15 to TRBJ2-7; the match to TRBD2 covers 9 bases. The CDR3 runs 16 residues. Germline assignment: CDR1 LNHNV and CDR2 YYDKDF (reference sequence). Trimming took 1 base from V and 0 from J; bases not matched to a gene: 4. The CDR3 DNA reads TGTGCCACCAGCAGAGGACTAGCGGTTCACTCCTACGAGCAGTACTTC. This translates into CATSRGLAVHSYEQYF.

The chain's CDR3 is CASSLVGEKLFF. CDR3 in DNA: TGTGCCAGCAGCTTGGTCGGTGAAAAACTGTTTTTT. The chain is built from TRBV5-4 and TRBJ1-4; D is uncertain. The V end was cut by 0 bases, the J end by 7 bases, with 4 bases between. The germline CDR1 and CDR2 sequences are SGHNT and YYREEE (reference sequence). The CDR3 has 12 amino acids.

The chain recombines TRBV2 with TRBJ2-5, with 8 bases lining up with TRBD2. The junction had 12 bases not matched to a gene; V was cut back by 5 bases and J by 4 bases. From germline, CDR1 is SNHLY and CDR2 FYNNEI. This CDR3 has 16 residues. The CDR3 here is CASSSLAGSFGETQYF. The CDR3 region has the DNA TGTGCCAGCAGTTCCTTAGCGGGAAGCTTTGGAGAGACCCAGTACTTC.

Here the CDR3 reads CASSTSGGDYNEQFF. The CDR3 DNA follows: TGTGCCAGCAGCACAAGCGGGGGAGACTACAATGAGCAGTTCTTC. The chain joins TRBV7-7 to TRBJ2-1; 8 bases map to TRBD2. Germline V gives CDR1 SSHAT, CDR2 FNYEAQ (reference sequence). This CDR3 spans 15 amino acids. The ends lost 5 bases at V and 3 bases at J; junction bases unmatched: 6.

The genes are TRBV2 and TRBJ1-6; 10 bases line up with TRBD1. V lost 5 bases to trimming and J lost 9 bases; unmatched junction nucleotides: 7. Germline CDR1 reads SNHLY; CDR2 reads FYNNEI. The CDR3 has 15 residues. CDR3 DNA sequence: TGTGCCAGCAGTCGACAGGGGGCGGTGGGTTCACCCCTCCACTTT. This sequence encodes CASSRQGAVGSPLHF.

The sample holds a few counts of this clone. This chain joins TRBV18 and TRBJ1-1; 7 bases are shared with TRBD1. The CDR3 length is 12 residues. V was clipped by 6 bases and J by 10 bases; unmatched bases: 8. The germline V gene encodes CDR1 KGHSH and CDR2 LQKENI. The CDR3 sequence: CASSPDRVGAFF. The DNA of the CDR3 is TGTGCCAGCTCGCCCGACAGGGTAGGAGCTTTCTTT.

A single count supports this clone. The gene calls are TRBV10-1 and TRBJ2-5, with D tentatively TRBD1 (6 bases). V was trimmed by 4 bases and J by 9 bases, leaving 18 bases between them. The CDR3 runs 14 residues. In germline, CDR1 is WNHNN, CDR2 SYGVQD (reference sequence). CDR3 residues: CASSGGAGVQAQYF. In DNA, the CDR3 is TGCGCCAGCAGTGGAGGGGCAGGGGTCCAGGCCCAGTACTTC.